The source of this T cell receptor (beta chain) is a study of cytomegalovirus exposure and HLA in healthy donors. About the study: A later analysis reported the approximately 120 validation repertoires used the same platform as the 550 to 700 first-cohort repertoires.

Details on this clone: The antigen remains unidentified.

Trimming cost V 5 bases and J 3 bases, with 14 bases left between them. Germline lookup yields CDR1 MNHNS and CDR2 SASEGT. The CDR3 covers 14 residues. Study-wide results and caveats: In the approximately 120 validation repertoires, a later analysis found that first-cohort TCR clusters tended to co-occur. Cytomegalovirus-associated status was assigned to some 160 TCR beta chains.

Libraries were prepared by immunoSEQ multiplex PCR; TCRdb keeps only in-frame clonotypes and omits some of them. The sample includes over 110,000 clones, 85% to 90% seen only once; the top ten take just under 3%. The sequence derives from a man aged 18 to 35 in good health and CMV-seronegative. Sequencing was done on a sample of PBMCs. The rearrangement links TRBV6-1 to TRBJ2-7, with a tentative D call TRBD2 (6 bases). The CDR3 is CASSTVPEGYEQYF. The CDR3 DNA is TGTGCCAGCAGTACCGTGCCGGAGGGCTACGAGCAGTACTTC.